The 9 T cell receptor beta chains presented below share a single source sample, sequenced in a study of shared clonotypes between healthy human individuals. This table comes from immunoSEQ multiplex PCR, and its TCRdb copy is limited to in-frame clones, with some not included. The table shows about half a million clones, with about four fifths occurring only once. The specimen was PBMCs. The origin of the receptors is a woman in her 40s in good health. Some clones in this sample may be carry-over from other donors' samples.

The chain combines TRBV5-1 with TRBJ2-1, with D possibly matching TRBD2 (5 bases). CDR1 is SGHRS, CDR2 YFSETQ, per germline. The CDR3 runs to 13 residues. The V and J ends lost 4 bases and 9 bases respectively, with 14 bases between them. The CDR3 spells CASSPDWAGEQFF. The CDR3 DNA reads TGCGCCAGCAGCCCGGACTGGGCGGGTGAGCAGTTCTTC.

This chain connects TRBV2 to TRBJ1-1; possible D gene TRBD1, 5 bases. The germline CDR1 and CDR2 sequences are SNHLY and FYNNEI. V was shortened by 5 bases and J by 4 bases, with 14 bases between the two germline ends. This CDR3 is 14 amino acids long. The CDR3 nucleotides read TGTGCCAGCAGTAGCCAGGGTTGGGGCACTGAAGCTTTCTTT. This codes for CASSSQGWGTEAFF.

The chain couples TRBV29-1 to TRBJ2-5, with 10 bases identical to TRBD1. The end of the DNA aligns better with TRBJ2-7, so the J call may be wrong. Germline CDR1 reads SQVTM; CDR2 reads ANQGSEA. This CDR3 region has 13 residues. CDR3 DNA: TGCAGCGTTGTTGGGACAGGGGCCTACGAGCAGTACTTC. Translated, it gives CSVVGTGAYEQYF.

The chain couples TRBV6-6 to TRBJ1-1; 10 bases fit TRBD1. The CDR3 sequence is 15 residues long. The V gene's germline CDR1 is MNHNY and CDR2 SVGAGI (reference sequence). Unmatched junction bases numbered 5, after V lost 2 bases and J lost 5 bases. The CDR3 DNA reads as TGTGCCAGCAGTTACCGGACAGGGGGTGGGACTGAAGCTTTCTTT. Protein sequence: CASSYRTGGGTEAFF.

The V call is TRBV14, the J call TRBJ1-1; D ambiguous. Trimming removed 8 bases from V and 7 bases from J, with 17 bases in between. CDR1 and CDR2 from the germline V gene are SGHDN and FVKESK. This CDR3 region has 13 residues. The CDR3 region is CASGKVRSGEAFF. The CDR3 coding sequence is TGTGCCAGCGGGAAAGTCAGGTCGGGTGAAGCTTTCTTT.

This clone came up once. The V call is TRBV20-1, the J call TRBJ2-7; 9 bases are a match to TRBD2. This CDR3 is built from 11 residues. The V segment lost 7 bases and the J segment 4 bases; nucleotides outside the gene matches: 2. CDR1 and CDR2 (germline): DFQATT, SNEGSKA (reference sequence). The CDR3 nucleotides are TGCAGTGTTAGCGGGAGTTACGAGCAGTACTTC. Translation gives CSVSGSYEQYF.

This clone was observed once. J is TRBJ2-3 and V is TRBV5-1; the match to TRBD2 covers 11 bases. The CDR3 extends over 16 amino acids. J was trimmed by 4 bases and V by 1 base; bases with no gene match: 5. Germline-derived CDR1 and CDR2 are SGHRS and YFSETQ. CDR3 DNA sequence: TGCGCCAGCAGCTTGTTAGCGGGAGGGCCTTCAGATACGCAGTATTTT. Its protein is CASSLLAGGPSDTQYF.

This chain uses TRBV5-5 with TRBJ2-7; 7 nucleotides match TRBD2. Germline lookup yields CDR1 SGHKS and CDR2 YYEKEE (reference sequence). Trimming took 0 bases from V and 0 from J; bases not matched to a gene: 0. This CDR3 has 14 residues. The CDR3, as DNA: TGTGCCAGCAGCTTGGGCGGGAGCTCCTACGAGCAGTACTTC. It specifies CASSLGGSSYEQYF.

The rearrangement joins TRBV7-9 to TRBJ2-3; perhaps TRBD2 as D (5 bases). The CDR3 length is 11 residues. Germline V gives CDR1 SEHNR, CDR2 FQNEAQ (reference sequence). Trimming removed 6 bases from V and 13 bases from J, with 14 bases in between. The CDR3 bases are TGTGCCAGCAGTACTAGTAGACCGGAGTATTTT. Protein product: CASSTSRPEYF.